This T cell receptor beta chain was obtained from a study of blood T cell repertoires in COVID-19. The CDR3 has 13 residues. Per the germline V gene, CDR1 is MGHRA and CDR2 is YSYEKL. Between the trimmed V and J ends, which lost 4 bases and 3 bases, there was a span of 9 bases. TCRdb's table, derived via immunoSEQ multiplex PCR, lists solely in-frame clones and lacks some. There are 240,000 or so clones in the sample; approximately 90% occur only once, and just under 1% lies in the top ten. The receptor was isolated from a woman aged 35 to 49 who had recovered from COVID-19. The chain recombines TRBV4-1 with TRBJ1-2, with D perhaps TRBD1 (5 bases). Sequenced input: peripheral blood. DNA of the CDR3: TGCGCCAGCAGCCCCCAGGGTCACTATGGCTACACCTTC. Residues: CASSPQGHYGYTF.